The sample holds a few counts of the clone carrying this TCR beta chain. Its cognate antigen is unknown. Relying on iRepertoire HTBI primers and Arm-PCR of CDR3 regions, the team built TCR beta libraries. TCRdb recomputed calls from the multiplex PCR reads with MiXCR, one row per CDR3 protein. The data show a few hundred thousand distinct CDR3 sequences, around 20% seen once. These data come from a study of regulatory T cells in long-lasting Graves disease. Study-wide findings and caveats: TCR diversity in persistent Graves' patients was below that of newly diagnosed ones.

This CDR3 has 15 amino acids. Looked up from germline, CDR1 is LNHDA and CDR2 is SQIVND (reference sequence). V lost 5 bases and J 4 bases, leaving 18 bases between the germline ends. Time point noted: persistent/refractory GD, antithyroid drugs over 5 years with positive TRAb. From RNA extracted from PBMCs, the TCR library was made. Graves' disease diagnosis used American Thyroid Association guidelines. The chain recombines TRBV19 with TRBJ2-7, with a tentative D call TRBD2 (5 bases). The specimen comprised peripheral blood mononuclear cells (PBMCs), sampled when the disease was refractory, from a patient treated with antithyroid drugs. The sequence derives from a female donor with Graves disease. The CDR3 here is CASSRERTGYYEQYF. The DNA of the CDR3 is TGTGCCAGTAGTCGAGAAAGGACGGGATATTACGAGCAGTACTTC.